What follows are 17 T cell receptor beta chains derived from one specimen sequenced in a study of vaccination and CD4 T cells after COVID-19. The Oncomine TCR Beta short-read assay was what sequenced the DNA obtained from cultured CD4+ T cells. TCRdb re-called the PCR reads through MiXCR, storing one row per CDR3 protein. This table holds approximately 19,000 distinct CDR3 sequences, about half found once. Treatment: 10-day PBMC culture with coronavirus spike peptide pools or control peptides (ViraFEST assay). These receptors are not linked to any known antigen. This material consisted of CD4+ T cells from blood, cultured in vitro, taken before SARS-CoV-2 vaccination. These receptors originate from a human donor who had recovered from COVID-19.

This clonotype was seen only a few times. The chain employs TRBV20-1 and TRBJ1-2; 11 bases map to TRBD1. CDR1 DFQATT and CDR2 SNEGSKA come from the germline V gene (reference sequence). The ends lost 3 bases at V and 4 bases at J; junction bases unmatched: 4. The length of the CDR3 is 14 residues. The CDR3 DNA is TGCAGTGCTAGGGGGACAGGGGGTACCTATGGCTACACCTTC. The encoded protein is CSARGTGGTYGYTF.

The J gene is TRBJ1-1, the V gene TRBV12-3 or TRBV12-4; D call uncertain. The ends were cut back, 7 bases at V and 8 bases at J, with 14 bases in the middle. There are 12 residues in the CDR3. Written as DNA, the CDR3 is TGTGCCAGCACCTCTATGGGAAGAGAAGCTTTCTTT. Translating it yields CASTSMGREAFF.

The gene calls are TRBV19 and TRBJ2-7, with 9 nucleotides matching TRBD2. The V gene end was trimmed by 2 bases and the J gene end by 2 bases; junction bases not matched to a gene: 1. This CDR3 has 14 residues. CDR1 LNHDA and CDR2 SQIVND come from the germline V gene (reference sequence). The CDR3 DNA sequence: TGTGCCAGTAGTATAAGCGGGGGGCCCTACGAGCAGTACTTC. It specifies CASSISGGPYEQYF.

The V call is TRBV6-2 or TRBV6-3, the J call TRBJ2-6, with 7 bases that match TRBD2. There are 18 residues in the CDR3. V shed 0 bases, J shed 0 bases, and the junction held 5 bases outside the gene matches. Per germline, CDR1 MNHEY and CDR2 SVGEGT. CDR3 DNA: TGTGCCAGCAGTTACTCGCGGGGAGGGAGCTCTGGGGCCAACGTCCTGACTTTC. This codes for CASSYSRGGSSGANVLTF.

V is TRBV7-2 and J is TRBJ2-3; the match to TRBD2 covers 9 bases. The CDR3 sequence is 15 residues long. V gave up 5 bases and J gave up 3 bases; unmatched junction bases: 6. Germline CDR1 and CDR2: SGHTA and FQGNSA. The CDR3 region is CASSTRSGRTDTQYF. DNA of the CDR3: TGTGCCAGCAGCACCAGGAGCGGGAGGACAGATACGCAGTATTTT.

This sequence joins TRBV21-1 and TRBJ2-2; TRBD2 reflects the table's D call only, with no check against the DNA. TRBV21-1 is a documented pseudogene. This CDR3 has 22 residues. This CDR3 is CASSKVGPPGLSGEANTGELFF. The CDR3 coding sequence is TGTGCCAGCAGCAAAGTTGGGCCACCGGGACTATCCGGAGAGGCGAACACCGGGGAGCTGTTTTTT.

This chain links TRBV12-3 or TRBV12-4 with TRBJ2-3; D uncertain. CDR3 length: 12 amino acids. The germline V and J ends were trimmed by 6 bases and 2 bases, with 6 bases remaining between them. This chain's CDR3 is CASRYTTDTQYF. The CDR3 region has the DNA TGTGCCAGCAGGTACACCACAGATACGCAGTATTTT.

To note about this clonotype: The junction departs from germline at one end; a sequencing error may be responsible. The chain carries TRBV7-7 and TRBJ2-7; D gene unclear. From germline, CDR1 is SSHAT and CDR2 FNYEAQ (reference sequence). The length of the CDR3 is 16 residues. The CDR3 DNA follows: TGTGCTAGCACCTCAGTAGTTTCGACCCATCCCTACGAGCAGTACTTC. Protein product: CASTSVVSTHPYEQYF.

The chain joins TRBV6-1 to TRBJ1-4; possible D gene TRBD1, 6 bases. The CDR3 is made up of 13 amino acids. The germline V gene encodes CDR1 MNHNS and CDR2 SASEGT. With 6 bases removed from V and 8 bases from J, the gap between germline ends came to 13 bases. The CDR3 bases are TGTGCCAGCAGCTTTGACAGGTCCGAAAAACTGTTTTTT. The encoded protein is CASSFDRSEKLFF.

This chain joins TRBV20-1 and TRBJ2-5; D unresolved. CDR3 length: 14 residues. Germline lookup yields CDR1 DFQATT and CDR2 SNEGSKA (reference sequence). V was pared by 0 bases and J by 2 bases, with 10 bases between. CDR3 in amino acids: CSARDPVGQETQYF. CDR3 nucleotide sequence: TGCAGTGCTAGAGATCCCGTGGGGCAAGAGACCCAGTACTTC.

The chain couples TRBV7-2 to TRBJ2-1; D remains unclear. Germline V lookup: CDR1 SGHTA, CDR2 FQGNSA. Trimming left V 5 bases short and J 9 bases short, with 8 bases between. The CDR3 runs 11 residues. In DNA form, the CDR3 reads TGTGCCAGCAGCCCCTACTTTGAGCAGTTCTTC. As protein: CASSPYFEQFF.

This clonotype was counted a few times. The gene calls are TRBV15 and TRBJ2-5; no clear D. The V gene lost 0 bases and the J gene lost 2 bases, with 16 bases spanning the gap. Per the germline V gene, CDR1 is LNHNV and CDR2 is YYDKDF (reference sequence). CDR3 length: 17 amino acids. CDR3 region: CATSREMVLTEQETQYF. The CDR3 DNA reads TGTGCCACCAGCAGAGAGATGGTTTTAACTGAGCAAGAGACCCAGTACTTC.

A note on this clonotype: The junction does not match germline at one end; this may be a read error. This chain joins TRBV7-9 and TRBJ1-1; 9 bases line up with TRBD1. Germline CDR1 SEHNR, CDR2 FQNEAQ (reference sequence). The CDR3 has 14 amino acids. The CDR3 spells CASSPGQGHTEAFF. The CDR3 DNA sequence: TGTGCCAGCAGCCCCGGACAGGGGCACACTGAGGCTTTCTTT. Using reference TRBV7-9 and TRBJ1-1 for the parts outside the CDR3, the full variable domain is DTGVSQNPRHKITKRGQNVTFRCDPISEHNRLYWYRQTLGQGPEFLTYFQNEAQLEKSRLLSDRFSAERPKGSFSTLEIQRTEQGDSAMYLCASSPGQGHTEAFFGQGTRLTVV.

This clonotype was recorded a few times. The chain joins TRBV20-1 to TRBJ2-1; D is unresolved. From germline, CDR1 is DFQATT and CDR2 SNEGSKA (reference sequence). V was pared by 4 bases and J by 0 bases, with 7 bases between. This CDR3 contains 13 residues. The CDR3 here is CSAKVNSYNEQFF. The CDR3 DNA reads TGCAGTGCTAAGGTTAACTCCTACAATGAGCAGTTCTTC.

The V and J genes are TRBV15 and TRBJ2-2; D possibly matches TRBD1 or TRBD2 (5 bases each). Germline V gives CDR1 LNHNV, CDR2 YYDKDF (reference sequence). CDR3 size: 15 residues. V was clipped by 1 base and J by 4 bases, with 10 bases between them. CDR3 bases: TGTGCCACCAGCAGAGGGACGGGGACCACCGGGGAGCTGTTTTTT. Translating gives CATSRGTGTTGELFF.

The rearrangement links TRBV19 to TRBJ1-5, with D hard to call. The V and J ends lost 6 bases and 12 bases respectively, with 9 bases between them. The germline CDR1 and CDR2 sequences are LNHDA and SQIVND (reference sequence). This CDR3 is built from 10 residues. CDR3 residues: CASRSGNQHF. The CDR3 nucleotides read TGTGCCAGTAGATCGGGGAACCAGCATTTT. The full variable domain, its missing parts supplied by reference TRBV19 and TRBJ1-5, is DGGITQSPKYLFRKEGQNVTLSCEQNLNHDAMYWYRQDPGQGLRLIYYSQIVNDFQKGDIAEGYSVSREKKESFPLTVTSAQKNPTAFYLCASRSGNQHFGDGTRLSIL.

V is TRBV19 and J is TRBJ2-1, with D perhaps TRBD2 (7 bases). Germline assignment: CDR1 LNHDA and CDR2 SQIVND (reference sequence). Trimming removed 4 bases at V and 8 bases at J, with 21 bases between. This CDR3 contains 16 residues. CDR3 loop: CASSTRAGARVHEQFF. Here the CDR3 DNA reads TGTGCCAGTAGTACCCGGGCGGGGGCGCGGGTCCATGAGCAGTTCTTC.